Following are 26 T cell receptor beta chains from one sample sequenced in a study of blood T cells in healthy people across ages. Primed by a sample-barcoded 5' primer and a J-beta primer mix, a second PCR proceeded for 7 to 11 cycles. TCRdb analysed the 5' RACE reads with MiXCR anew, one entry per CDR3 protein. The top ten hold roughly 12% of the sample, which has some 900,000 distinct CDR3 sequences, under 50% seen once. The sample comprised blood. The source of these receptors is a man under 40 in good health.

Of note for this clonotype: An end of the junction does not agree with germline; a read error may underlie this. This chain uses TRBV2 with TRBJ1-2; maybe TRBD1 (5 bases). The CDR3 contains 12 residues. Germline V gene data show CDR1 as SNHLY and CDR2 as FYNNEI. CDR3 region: CASRQGVAGCTF. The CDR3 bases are TGTGCCAGCAGGCAGGGAGTTGCTGGCTGCACCTTC.

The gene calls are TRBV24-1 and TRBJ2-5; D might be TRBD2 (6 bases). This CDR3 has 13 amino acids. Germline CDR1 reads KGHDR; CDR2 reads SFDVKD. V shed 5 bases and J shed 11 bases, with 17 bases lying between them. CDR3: CATSGRVGFEQYF. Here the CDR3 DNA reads TGTGCCACCAGTGGGAGGGTTGGCTTTGAGCAGTACTTC.

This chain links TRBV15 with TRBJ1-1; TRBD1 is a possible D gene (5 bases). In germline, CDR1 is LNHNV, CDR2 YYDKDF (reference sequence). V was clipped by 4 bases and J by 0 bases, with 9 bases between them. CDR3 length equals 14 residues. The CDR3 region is CATSNRGLNTEAFF. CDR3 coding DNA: TGTGCCACCAGCAATCGGGGCCTGAACACTGAAGCTTTCTTT.

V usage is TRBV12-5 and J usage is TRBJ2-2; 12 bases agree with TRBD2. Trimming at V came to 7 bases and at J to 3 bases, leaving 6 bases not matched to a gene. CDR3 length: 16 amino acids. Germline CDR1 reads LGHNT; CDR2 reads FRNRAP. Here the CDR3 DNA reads TGTGCTAGTGCCGCTAGCGGGGGGGCCTACACCGGGGAGCTGTTTTTT. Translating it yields CASAASGGAYTGELFF.

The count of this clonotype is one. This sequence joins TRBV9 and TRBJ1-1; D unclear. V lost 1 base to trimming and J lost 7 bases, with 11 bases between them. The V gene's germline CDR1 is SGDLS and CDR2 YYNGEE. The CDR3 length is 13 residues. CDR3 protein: CASSVTDRSEAFF. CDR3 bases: TGTGCCAGCAGCGTAACGGACCGAAGTGAAGCTTTCTTT.

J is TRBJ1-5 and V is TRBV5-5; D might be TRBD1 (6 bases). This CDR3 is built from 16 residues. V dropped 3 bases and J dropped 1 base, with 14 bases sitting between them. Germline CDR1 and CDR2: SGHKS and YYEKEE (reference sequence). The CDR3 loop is CASSSRTDRSNQPQHF. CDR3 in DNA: TGTGCCAGCAGCTCCCGGACCGACAGGAGCAATCAGCCCCAGCATTTT. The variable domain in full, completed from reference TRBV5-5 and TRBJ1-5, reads DAGVTQSPTHLIKTRGQQVTLRCSPISGHKSVSWYQQVLGQGPQFIFQYYEKEERGRGNFPDRFSARQFPNYSSELNVNALLLGDSALYLCASSSRTDRSNQPQHFGDGTRLSIL.

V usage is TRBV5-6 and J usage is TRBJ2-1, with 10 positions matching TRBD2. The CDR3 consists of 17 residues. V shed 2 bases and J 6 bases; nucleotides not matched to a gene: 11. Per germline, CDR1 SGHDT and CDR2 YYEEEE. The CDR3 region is CASSFGLSAGGANEQFF. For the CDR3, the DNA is TGTGCCAGCAGCTTTGGGCTATCAGCGGGGGGGGCCAATGAGCAGTTCTTC. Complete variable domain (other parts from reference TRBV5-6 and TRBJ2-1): DAGVTQSPTHLIKTRGQQVTLRCSPKSGHDTVSWYQQALGQGPQFIFQYYEEEERQRGNFPDRFSGHQFPNYSSELNVNALLLGDSALYLCASSFGLSAGGANEQFFGPGTRLTVL.

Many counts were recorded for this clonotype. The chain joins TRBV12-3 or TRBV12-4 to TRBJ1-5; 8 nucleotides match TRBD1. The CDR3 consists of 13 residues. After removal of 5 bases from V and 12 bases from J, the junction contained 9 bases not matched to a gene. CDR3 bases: TGTGCCAGCAGTCCTCCAGGGGGCCGCGGCCAGCATTTT. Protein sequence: CASSPPGGRGQHF.

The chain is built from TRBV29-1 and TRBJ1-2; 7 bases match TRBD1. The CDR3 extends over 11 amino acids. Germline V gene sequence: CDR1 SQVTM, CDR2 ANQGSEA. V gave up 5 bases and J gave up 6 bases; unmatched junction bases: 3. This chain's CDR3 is CSVIQGNGYTF. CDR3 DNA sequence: TGCAGCGTTATACAGGGGAATGGCTACACCTTC. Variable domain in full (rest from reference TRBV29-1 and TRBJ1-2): SAVISQKPSRDICQRGTSLTIQCQVDSQVTMMFWYRQQPGQSLTLIATANQGSEATYESGFVIDKFPISRPNLTFSTLTVSNMSPEDSSIYLCSVIQGNGYTFGSGTRLTVV.

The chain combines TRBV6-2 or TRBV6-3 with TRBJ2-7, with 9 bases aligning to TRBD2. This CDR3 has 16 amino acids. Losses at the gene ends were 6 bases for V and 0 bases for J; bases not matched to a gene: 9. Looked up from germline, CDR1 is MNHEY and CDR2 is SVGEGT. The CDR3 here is CASSSAGGTSSYEQYF. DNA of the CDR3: TGTGCCAGCAGCTCAGCGGGGGGCACTAGCTCCTACGAGCAGTACTTC.

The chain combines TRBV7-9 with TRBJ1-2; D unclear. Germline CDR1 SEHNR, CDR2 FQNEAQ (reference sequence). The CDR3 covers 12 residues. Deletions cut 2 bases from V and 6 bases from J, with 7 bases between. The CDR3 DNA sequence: TGTGCCAGCAGCTTATCTGTGGATGGCTACACCTTC. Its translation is CASSLSVDGYTF.

The CDR3, as DNA: TGTGCCAGCAGCCCCCGGGCGGGGGACAACGGGCGGAACATTCAGTACTTC. Translating gives CASSPRAGDNGRNIQYF. V gene TRBV12-3 or TRBV12-4 combines with J gene TRBJ2-7; TRBD2 might be the D (7 bases). The J call is doubtful: the DNA matches TRBJ2-4 better. The CDR3 is 17 amino acids.

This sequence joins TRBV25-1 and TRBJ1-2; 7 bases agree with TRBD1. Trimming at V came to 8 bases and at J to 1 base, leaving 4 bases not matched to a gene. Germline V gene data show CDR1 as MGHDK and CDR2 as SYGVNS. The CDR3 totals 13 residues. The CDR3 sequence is CASQDRLNYGYTF. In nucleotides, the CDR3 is TGTGCCAGCCAGGACAGGCTTAACTATGGCTACACCTTC.

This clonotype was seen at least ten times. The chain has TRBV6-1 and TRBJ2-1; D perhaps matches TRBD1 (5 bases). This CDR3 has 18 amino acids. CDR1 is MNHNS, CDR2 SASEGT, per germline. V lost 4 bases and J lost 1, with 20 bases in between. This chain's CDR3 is CASSGQTRTTLSYNEQFF. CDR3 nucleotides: TGTGCCAGCAGTGGACAGACCAGAACCACACTTTCCTACAATGAGCAGTTCTTC.

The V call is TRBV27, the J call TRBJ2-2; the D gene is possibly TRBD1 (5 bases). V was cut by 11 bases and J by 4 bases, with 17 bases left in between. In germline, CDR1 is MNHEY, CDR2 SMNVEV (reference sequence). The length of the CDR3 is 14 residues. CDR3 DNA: TGTGCCGAGTGGGGCGAAGAAGTCACCGGGGAGCTGTTTTTT. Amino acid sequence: CAEWGEEVTGELFF.

CDR3 amino acids: CASSLTSGTNTGELFF. The CDR3 nucleotides are TGTGCCAGCAGTTTAACGTCCGGGACTAACACCGGGGAGCTGTTTTTT. The gene calls are TRBV12-3 or TRBV12-4 and TRBJ2-2; D perhaps matches TRBD2 (6 bases). The CDR3 is 16 amino acids. Trimming pared 2 bases from V and 2 bases from J, leaving 12 bases between.

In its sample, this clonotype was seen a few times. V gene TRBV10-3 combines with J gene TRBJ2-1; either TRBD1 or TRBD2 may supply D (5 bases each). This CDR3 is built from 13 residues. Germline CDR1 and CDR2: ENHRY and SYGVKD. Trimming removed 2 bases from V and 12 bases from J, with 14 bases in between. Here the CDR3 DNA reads TGTGCCATCAGTGAGAACGTACCTGGGGGGCAGTTCTTC. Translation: CAISENVPGGQFF.

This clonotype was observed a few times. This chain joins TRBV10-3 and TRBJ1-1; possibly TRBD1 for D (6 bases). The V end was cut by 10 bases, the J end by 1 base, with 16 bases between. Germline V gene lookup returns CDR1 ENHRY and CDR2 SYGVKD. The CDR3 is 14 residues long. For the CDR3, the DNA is TGTGCCAGTCATTACGGGGGGCGGAACACTGAAGCTTTCTTT. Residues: CASHYGGRNTEAFF.

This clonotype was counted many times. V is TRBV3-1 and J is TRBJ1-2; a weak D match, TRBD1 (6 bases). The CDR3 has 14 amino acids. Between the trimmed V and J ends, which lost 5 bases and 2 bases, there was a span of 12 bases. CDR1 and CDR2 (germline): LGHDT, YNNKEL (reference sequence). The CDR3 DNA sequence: TGTGCCAGCAGCGGGATCGGACAGAACTATGGCTACACCTTC. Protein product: CASSGIGQNYGYTF.

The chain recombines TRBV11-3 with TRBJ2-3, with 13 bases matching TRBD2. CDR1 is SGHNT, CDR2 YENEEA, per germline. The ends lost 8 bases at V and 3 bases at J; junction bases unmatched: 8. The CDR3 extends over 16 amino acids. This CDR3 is CASGALAGGPTDTQYF. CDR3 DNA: TGTGCCAGCGGCGCACTAGCGGGGGGGCCGACAGATACGCAGTATTTT.

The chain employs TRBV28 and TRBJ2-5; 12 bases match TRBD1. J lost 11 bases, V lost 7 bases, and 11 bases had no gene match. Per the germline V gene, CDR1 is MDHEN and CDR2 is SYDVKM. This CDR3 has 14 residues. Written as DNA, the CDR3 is TGTGCCAGCACCCCGGGACAGGGGGCTAACGGGCAGTACTTC. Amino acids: CASTPGQGANGQYF.

CDR3 sequence reads: CASSSYTGGGGYTF. Written as DNA, the CDR3 is TGTGCCAGCAGCTCCTACACAGGGGGCGGTGGCTACACCTTC. This chain joins TRBV7-8 and TRBJ1-2; 9 nucleotides line up with TRBD1. V gave up 4 bases and J gave up 7 bases; unmatched junction bases: 7. The germline gives CDR1 SGHVS, CDR2 FQNEAQ. The CDR3 contains 14 residues.

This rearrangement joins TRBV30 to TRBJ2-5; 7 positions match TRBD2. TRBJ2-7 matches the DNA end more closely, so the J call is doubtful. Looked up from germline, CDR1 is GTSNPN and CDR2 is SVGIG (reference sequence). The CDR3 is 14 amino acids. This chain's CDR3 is CAWSVWTRNYEQYF. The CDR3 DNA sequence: TGTGCCTGGAGTGTATGGACTAGAAACTACGAGCAGTACTTC.

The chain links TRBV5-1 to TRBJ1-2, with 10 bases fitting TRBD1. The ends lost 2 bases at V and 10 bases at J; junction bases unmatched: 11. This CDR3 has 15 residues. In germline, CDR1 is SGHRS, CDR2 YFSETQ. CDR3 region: CASSLPGTGALPYTF. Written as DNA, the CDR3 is TGCGCCAGCAGCTTACCGGGGACAGGGGCTCTTCCCTACACCTTC.

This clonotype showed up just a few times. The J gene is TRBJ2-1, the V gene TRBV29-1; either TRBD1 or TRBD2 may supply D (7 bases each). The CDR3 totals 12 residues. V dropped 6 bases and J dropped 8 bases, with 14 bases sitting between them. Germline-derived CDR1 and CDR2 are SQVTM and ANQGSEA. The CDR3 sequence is CSVSGGGYEQFF. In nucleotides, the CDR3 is TGCAGCGTCTCAGGGGGGGGCTATGAGCAGTTCTTC.

The CDR3 DNA reads TGTGCCAGCAGTGATCGGGACAGGGCTTACAATGAGCAGTTCTTC. Protein product: CASSDRDRAYNEQFF. The rearrangement uses TRBV2 and TRBJ2-1; 9 nucleotides agree with TRBD1. Germline loops: CDR1 SNHLY, CDR2 FYNNEI. This CDR3 spans 15 amino acids. J gave up 4 bases and V 3 bases, and 4 bases lay outside the gene matches. The whole variable domain, filled in from reference TRBV2 and TRBJ2-1, reads EPEVTQTPSHQVTQMGQEVILRCVPISNHLYFYWYRQILGQKVEFLVSFYNNEISEKSEIFDDQFSVERPDGSNFTLKIRSTKLEDSAMYFCASSDRDRAYNEQFFGPGTRLTVL.